The 29 T cell receptor beta chains presented below share a single source sample, sequenced in a study of T cells in tuberculosis. Sample time point: new active TB diagnosis, blood taken before or within 7 days of starting treatment. TCRdb's copy holds only in-frame clones and misses some; the assay was immunoSEQ multiplex PCR. The profile shows about 34,000 clones, roughly 93% of them singletons. Here the sequenced sample was PBMCs, taken at tuberculosis diagnosis. The origin of the receptors is an adult with tuberculosis.

The CDR3 here is CASSRNPPGDQYNEQFF. Written as DNA, the CDR3 is TGCGCCAGCAGTAGGAACCCACCCGGGGATCAGTACAATGAGCAGTTCTTC. V and J are TRBV10-1 and TRBJ2-1; D may be TRBD2 (5 bases). The CDR3 is 17 residues long. V shed 5 bases and J shed 4 bases, with 21 bases lying between them. The germline CDR1 and CDR2 sequences are WNHNN and SYGVQD (reference sequence).

CDR3 DNA sequence: TGTGCCTGGAGGAACCAGGGGAACACTGAAGCTTTCTTT. Its translation: CAWRNQGNTEAFF. The chain uses TRBV30 and TRBJ1-1; possibly TRBD1 for D (5 bases). This CDR3 has 13 residues. Per the germline V gene, CDR1 is GTSNPN and CDR2 is SVGIG (reference sequence). Trimming stripped 3 bases from V and 1 base from J, with 9 bases between.

In DNA, the CDR3 is TGTGCCAGCAGCGTAGGGCTGGGGCGCGACGAGCAGTACTTC. Translation: CASSVGLGRDEQYF. V gene TRBV9 combines with J gene TRBJ2-7; D might be TRBD1 (5 bases). Germline lookup yields CDR1 SGDLS and CDR2 YYNGEE. V lost 0 bases, J lost 5 bases, and 12 bases lay in between. This CDR3 region has 14 residues.

The genes are TRBV18 and TRBJ2-2; 9 bases match TRBD1. Germline V lookup: CDR1 KGHSH, CDR2 LQKENI. The length of the CDR3 is 19 residues. Trimming took 4 bases from V and 5 from J; bases not matched to a gene: 17. Written as DNA, the CDR3 is TGTGCCAGCTCACAACGTGGACAGGGGAGATCGTCTGGGACCGGGGAGCTGTTTTTT. Translating it yields CASSQRGQGRSSGTGELFF.

The chain links TRBV7-9 to TRBJ2-3, with 7 bases identical to TRBD2. The V gene's germline CDR1 is SEHNR and CDR2 FQNEAQ (reference sequence). The CDR3 covers 18 residues. V shed 5 bases, J shed 2 bases, and the junction held 16 bases outside the gene matches. CDR3 in amino acids: CASSPGSGKGGFTDTQYF. DNA for the CDR3: TGTGCCAGCAGCCCGGGGAGCGGGAAGGGCGGATTCACAGATACGCAGTATTTT. The whole variable domain, filled in from reference TRBV7-9 and TRBJ2-3, reads DTGVSQNPRHKITKRGQNVTFRCDPISEHNRLYWYRQTLGQGPEFLTYFQNEAQLEKSRLLSDRFSAERPKGSFSTLEIQRTEQGDSAMYLCASSPGSGKGGFTDTQYFGPGTRLTVL.

The rearrangement links TRBV5-1 to TRBJ2-7; D remains ambiguous. Germline V lookup: CDR1 SGHRS, CDR2 YFSETQ. The V end lost 0 bases, the J end lost 3 bases, and 7 bases lay between the germline ends. The CDR3 length is 13 residues. The CDR3 sequence: CASSLGELYEQYF. CDR3 sequence (DNA): TGCGCCAGCAGCTTGGGAGAGCTCTACGAGCAGTACTTC.

The chain is built from TRBV10-2 and TRBJ1-5, with 9 nucleotides matching TRBD1. Germline V gene sequence: CDR1 WSHSY, CDR2 SAAADI. V shed 3 bases and J 4 bases; nucleotides not matched to a gene: 10. There are 17 residues in the CDR3. DNA of the CDR3: TGCGCCAGCAGTGATCTTACCGGGACAGGGTTGAATCAGCCCCAGCATTTT. Protein product: CASSDLTGTGLNQPQHF.

The chain links TRBV10-2 to TRBJ2-3, with D hard to call. Per the germline V gene, CDR1 is WSHSY and CDR2 is SAAADI. V dropped 2 bases and J dropped 4 bases, with 10 bases sitting between them. The CDR3 is 14 amino acids. As DNA, the CDR3 is TGCGCCAGCAGTGAGCTGAGTCCCGCAGATACGCAGTATTTT. Amino acid sequence: CASSELSPADTQYF.

This clone was picked up one time. The chain couples TRBV27 to TRBJ1-1; 10 bases map to TRBD1. CDR3 length: 15 residues. CDR1 MNHEY and CDR2 SMNVEV come from the germline V gene (reference sequence). Unmatched junction bases numbered 8, after V lost 5 bases and J lost 5 bases. This chain's CDR3 is CASSRGQGVGTEAFF. The DNA of the CDR3 is TGTGCCAGCAGTCGAGGACAGGGGGTTGGAACTGAAGCTTTCTTT.

The chain carries TRBV27 and TRBJ2-7; D is ambiguous. CDR1 and CDR2 (germline): MNHEY, SMNVEV (reference sequence). The CDR3 extends over 16 amino acids. Deletions cut 2 bases from V and 7 bases from J, with 21 bases between. CDR3 nucleotide sequence: TGTGCCAGCAGTTTACACGGTCTGGCAGGCATCGCGGAGCAGTACTTC. Its translation is CASSLHGLAGIAEQYF.

This clone was observed a single time. This rearrangement joins TRBV7-2 to TRBJ1-5; the match to TRBD1 covers 7 bases. Germline lookup yields CDR1 SGHTA and CDR2 FQGNSA. The CDR3 is made up of 15 amino acids. J was trimmed by 0 bases and V by 5 bases; bases with no gene match: 4. CDR3 coding DNA: TGTGCCAGCAGCAAGGGACAGTTTAGCAATCAGCCCCAGCATTTT. This codes for CASSKGQFSNQPQHF.

Only one count was recorded for this clone. V is TRBV5-4 and J is TRBJ2-3, with D possibly TRBD2 on 7 matching bases. The length of the CDR3 is 17 residues. Germline V gene lookup returns CDR1 SGHNT and CDR2 YYREEE (reference sequence). Trimming removed 0 bases from V and 4 bases from J, with 18 bases in between. The CDR3 loop reads CASSLALGGARADTQYF. The CDR3 region has the DNA TGTGCCAGCAGCTTGGCCTTGGGGGGGGCTCGGGCAGATACGCAGTATTTT.

The V and J genes are TRBV28 and TRBJ2-7, with a tentative D call TRBD2 (6 bases). In germline, CDR1 is MDHEN, CDR2 SYDVKM. V lost 6 bases to trimming and J lost 0 bases, with 18 bases between them. CDR3 length: 16 residues. The CDR3, as DNA: TGTGCCAGCAGCTTTTACGGCGGGGTTCCCTCCTACGAGCAGTACTTC. Its translation is CASSFYGGVPSYEQYF.

The V call is TRBV10-3, the J call TRBJ2-3; 9 bases are a match to TRBD2. Germline CDR1 reads ENHRY; CDR2 reads SYGVKD. This CDR3 is built from 17 residues. After removal of 0 bases from V and 3 bases from J, the junction contained 7 bases not matched to a gene. The CDR3 DNA reads as TGTGCCATCAGTGAGTCGAGCTGGAGCGGGAGGACAGATACGCAGTATTTT. Encoded protein: CAISESSWSGRTDTQYF.

V gene TRBV19 combines with J gene TRBJ1-1; 7 bases match TRBD1. The CDR3 is made up of 15 amino acids. CDR1 and CDR2 from the germline V gene are LNHDA and SQIVND (reference sequence). The V segment lost 4 bases and the J segment 1 base; nucleotides outside the gene matches: 6. The CDR3 DNA is TGTGCCAGTAGTACGGACAGGCAAAAGAACACTGAAGCTTTCTTT. This translates into CASSTDRQKNTEAFF.

This chain connects TRBV2 to TRBJ2-1; 7 bases align to TRBD1. The germline gives CDR1 SNHLY, CDR2 FYNNEI. The CDR3 has 14 residues. The V segment lost 6 bases and the J segment 10 bases; nucleotides outside the gene matches: 12. The chain's CDR3 is CASRPGTGAGEQFF. In nucleotides, the CDR3 is TGTGCCAGCAGACCAGGAACAGGGGCAGGGGAGCAGTTCTTC.

The rearrangement joins TRBV6-5 to TRBJ2-1; D uncertain. The V and J ends lost 4 bases and 9 bases respectively, with 19 bases between them. The germline gives CDR1 MNHEY, CDR2 SVGAGI. The CDR3 is made up of 15 amino acids. The CDR3, as DNA: TGTGCCAGCAGTTTAAATCTGTGGTCCACTGGTGAGCAGTTCTTC. Its translation is CASSLNLWSTGEQFF.

The CDR3 nucleotides are TGTGCCAGCAGCTGGCCGGGGGGGTCCGGAGACACTGAAGCTTTCTTT. Protein sequence: CASSWPGGSGDTEAFF. The V call is TRBV7-6, the J call TRBJ1-1; tentatively, D is TRBD1 (5 bases). With 4 bases removed from V and 3 bases from J, the gap between germline ends came to 18 bases. The CDR3 spans 16 residues. Germline values: CDR1 SGHVS, CDR2 FNYEAQ.

This sequence joins TRBV7-2 and TRBJ1-1, with 7 nucleotides matching TRBD1. The V gene end was trimmed by 1 base and the J gene end by 4 bases; junction bases not matched to a gene: 6. This CDR3 is 15 amino acids long. Germline lookup yields CDR1 SGHTA and CDR2 FQGNSA. This chain's CDR3 is CASSLVPGGTTEAFF. The CDR3 DNA is TGTGCCAGCAGCTTAGTTCCAGGGGGGACCACTGAAGCTTTCTTT.

The V gene is TRBV19, the J gene TRBJ2-7; possibly TRBD2 for D (6 bases). The CDR3 consists of 13 residues. Per germline, CDR1 LNHDA and CDR2 SQIVND (reference sequence). Trimming stripped 1 base from V and 4 bases from J, with 8 bases between. CDR3 coding DNA: TGTGCCAGTAGTATAGGGCGGGGTTACGAGCAGTACTTC. It translates to CASSIGRGYEQYF. Full variable domain (remainder filled in from reference TRBV19 and TRBJ2-7): DGGITQSPKYLFRKEGQNVTLSCEQNLNHDAMYWYRQDPGQGLRLIYYSQIVNDFQKGDIAEGYSVSREKKESFPLTVTSAQKNPTAFYLCASSIGRGYEQYFGPGTRLTVT.

The rearrangement links TRBV7-8 to TRBJ2-2; perhaps TRBD2 as D (6 bases). V was clipped by 5 bases and J by 0 bases, with 10 bases between them. The CDR3 totals 15 residues. Germline assignment: CDR1 SGHVS and CDR2 FQNEAQ. This CDR3 reads CASSLSGSNTGELFF. DNA for the CDR3: TGTGCCAGCAGCCTTAGCGGATCGAACACCGGGGAGCTGTTTTTT.

This chain joins TRBV7-2 and TRBJ1-2, with D hard to call. V was pared by 2 bases and J by 2 bases, with 12 bases between. The CDR3 runs 15 residues. Germline values: CDR1 SGHTA, CDR2 FQGNSA. The chain's CDR3 is CASSLSSDLNYGYTF. In DNA form, the CDR3 reads TGTGCCAGCAGCTTATCGTCAGATTTGAACTATGGCTACACCTTC.

CDR3 residues: CASSSGVDRPSSGNTIYF. DNA of the CDR3: TGTGCCAGCAGCTCAGGCGTGGACAGGCCAAGCTCTGGAAACACCATATATTTT. The chain employs TRBV11-2 and TRBJ1-3, with 7 bases lining up with TRBD1. This CDR3 is 18 amino acids long. CDR1 is SGHAT, CDR2 FQNNGV, per germline. V was pared by 4 bases and J by 0 bases, with 12 bases of the junction left unmatched.

The count of this clone is one. The chain uses TRBV9 and TRBJ1-3; 7 bases agree with TRBD1. In germline, CDR1 is SGDLS, CDR2 YYNGEE. This CDR3 is 15 amino acids long. V shed 2 bases and J 0 bases; nucleotides not matched to a gene: 2. The CDR3 loop reads CASSVGTASGNTIYF. CDR3 nucleotides: TGTGCCAGCAGCGTGGGGACAGCCTCTGGAAACACCATATATTTT.

This clone is medium-sized (0.01 to 0.1%) by share. This rearrangement joins TRBV5-4 to TRBJ1-2, with D maybe TRBD1 (6 bases). V gave up 0 bases and J gave up 11 bases, with 11 bases separating them. Germline CDR1 SGHNT, CDR2 YYREEE (reference sequence). This CDR3 region has 12 residues. The CDR3 nucleotides are TGTGCCAGCAGCTTGGAAAAGAGGGGGTACACCTTC. As protein: CASSLEKRGYTF.

This chain links TRBV7-8 with TRBJ2-7, with 8 nucleotides matching TRBD2. The CDR3 consists of 14 residues. Germline CDR1 SGHVS, CDR2 FQNEAQ. The V segment lost 5 bases and the J segment 2 bases; nucleotides outside the gene matches: 5. In DNA, the CDR3 is TGTGCCAGCAGCCTCCGGACTAGCCCCTACGAGCAGTACTTC. Its translation: CASSLRTSPYEQYF.

The rearrangement links TRBV7-6 to TRBJ1-1; no reliable D call. Looked up from germline, CDR1 is SGHVS and CDR2 is FNYEAQ. The CDR3 has 13 residues. Deletions cut 5 bases from V and 1 base from J, with 8 bases between. The CDR3 nucleotides read TGTGCCAGCAGCGGTCGACAGAACACTGAAGCTTTCTTT. Amino acids: CASSGRQNTEAFF. Full variable domain (missing parts from reference TRBV7-6 and TRBJ1-1): GAGVSQSPRYKVTKRGQDVALRCDPISGHVSLYWYRQALGQGPEFLTYFNYEAQQDKSGLPNDRFSAERPEGSISTLTIQRTEQRDSAMYRCASSGRQNTEAFFGQGTRLTVV.

The gene calls are TRBV27 and TRBJ1-5; D remains ambiguous. In germline, CDR1 is MNHEY, CDR2 SMNVEV (reference sequence). V was shortened by 0 bases and J by 0 bases, with 12 bases between the two germline ends. The CDR3 covers 17 residues. The CDR3 coding sequence is TGTGCCAGCAGTTTATCGGGCAGGATCCATAGCAATCAGCCCCAGCATTTT. Amino acids: CASSLSGRIHSNQPQHF.

CDR3 residues: CASSVGQGETGELFF. The CDR3 DNA reads TGTGCCAGCAGCGTCGGACAGGGGGAGACCGGGGAGCTGTTTTTT. The V call is TRBV9, the J call TRBJ2-2; TRBD1 matches at 10 bases. With 2 bases clipped from V and 5 bases from J, the junction kept 3 bases outside the gene matches. Germline loops: CDR1 SGDLS, CDR2 YYNGEE. The CDR3 contains 15 residues. Full variable domain (outside the CDR3, taken from reference TRBV9 and TRBJ2-2): DSGVTQTPKHLITATGQRVTLRCSPRSGDLSVYWYQQSLDQGLQFLIQYYNGEERAKGNILERFSAQQFPDLHSELNLSSLELGDSALYFCASSVGQGETGELFFGEGSRLTVL.